Listed below are T cell receptor beta chains from one sample, sequenced in a study of T cells in Graves' hyperthyroidism and ophthalmopathy. TCRdb fed the multiplex PCR reads into MiXCR, producing one record per CDR3 protein. The table has some 740,000 distinct CDR3 sequences, 11% to 15% seen once. The sequenced sample was blood. Receptor source: a woman aged 18-30 years with Graves' hyperthyroidism. Each CDR3 is given with its conserved first and last residue. The D gene is left open where the match is weak. The size of a clone is reported for some rows only, either as once, few or many, or as a class for expanded clones.

j_call clone_size v_call d_call cdr3_aa cdr3_nt
TRBJ1-5 NA TRBV28 TRBD1 CASSSGTGFFQPQHF TGTGCCAGCAGTTCCGGGACAGGTTTTTTTCAGCCCCAGCATTTT
TRBJ2-1 many TRBV11-1 TRBD2 CASSLTSDHNEQFF TGTGCCAGCAGCCTGACTAGCGACCACAATGAGCAGTTCTTC
TRBJ2-1 NA TRBV5-1 NA CASSLGPSLSYNEQFF TGCGCCAGCAGCTTGGGACCGAGCCTCTCCTACAATGAGCAGTTCTTC
TRBJ1-1 many TRBV25-1 NA CASSETQGNTEAFF TGTGCCAGCAGTGAAACACAGGGAAACACTGAAGCTTTCTTT
TRBJ2-5 NA TRBV13 NA CASSLYPGGEETQYF TGTGCCAGCAGCTTATACCCAGGGGGGGAAGAGACCCAGTACTTC
TRBJ2-5 NA TRBV2 NA CASSVGGLRETQYF TGTGCCAGCAGTGTTGGGGGGCTGCGGGAGACCCAGTACTTC
TRBJ2-7 NA TRBV6-1 NA CASRSNSYGQYF TGTGCCAGCAGGTCTAACTCCTACGGGCAGTACTTC
TRBJ2-5 NA TRBV30 TRBD1 CAWNTLQTGGETQYF TGTGCCTGGAATACACTCCAGACAGGGGGCGAGACCCAGTACTTC
TRBJ2-5 NA TRBV7-3 TRBD2 CAGSPGRGGYQETQYF TGTGCCGGCAGCCCGGGGAGGGGAGGGTACCAAGAGACCCAGTACTTC
TRBJ2-1 few TRBV18 TRBD2 CASSGGQGASGTSGRALNEQFF TGTGCCAGCTCAGGAGGACAGGGGGCCTCCGGGACTAGCGGGAGGGCCTTGAATGAGCAGTTCTTC
TRBJ2-1 few TRBV7-9 TRBD2 CASSLGGTGGPRGEQFF TGTGCCAGCAGCCTTGGGGGCACGGGAGGGCCGCGCGGTGAGCAGTTCTTC
TRBJ1-1 few TRBV2 TRBD1 CASSWGTGSFTEAFF TGTGCCAGCAGTTGGGGGACAGGATCCTTCACTGAAGCTTTCTTT
TRBJ2-3 many TRBV3-1 TRBD2 CASSPTSGPTDTQYF TGTGCCAGCAGTCCTACTAGCGGCCCCACAGATACGCAGTATTTT
TRBJ2-7 many TRBV7-8 TRBD2 CASSLWATSGRVGEQYF TGTGCCAGCAGCTTATGGGCCACTAGCGGGAGAGTTGGGGAGCAGTACTTC
TRBJ2-1 NA TRBV27 NA CASSRGGLGNEQFF TGTGCCAGCAGTAGGGGGGGGCTCGGGAATGAGCAGTTCTTC
TRBJ1-6 many TRBV30 NA CAWKRTVNSPLHF TGTGCCTGGAAGCGGACAGTTAATTCACCCCTCCACTTT
TRBJ1-4 NA TRBV27 NA CASSPRGGMMGKLFF TGTGCCAGCAGTCCCCGGGGAGGAATGATGGGAAAACTGTTTTTT
TRBJ2-7 many TRBV6-2/TRBV6-3 NA CASSYRGYEQYF TGTGCCAGCAGTTACAGAGGCTACGAGCAGTACTTC
TRBJ2-5 many TRBV18 TRBD2 CASSDGLDETQYF TGTGCCAGCTCAGACGGACTAGACGAGACCCAGTACTTC
TRBJ2-7 NA TRBV19 TRBD1 CASSPGTGPYKQYF TGTGCCAGTAGTCCCGGGACAGGCCCCTACAAGCAGTACTTC
TRBJ1-1 many TRBV6-1 TRBD1 CASGRTGGPTEAFF TGTGCCAGCGGTCGGACAGGGGGCCCCACTGAAGCTTTCTTT
TRBJ2-3 NA TRBV7-2 NA CASSLEGGTQYF TGTGCCAGCAGCTTAGAGGGAGGTACGCAGTATTTT
TRBJ2-7 NA TRBV27 NA CASSLYSDSYEQYF TGTGCCAGCAGTTTATACAGCGACTCCTACGAGCAGTACTTC
TRBJ2-3 many TRBV7-8 NA CASSLGFGRAFTDTQYF TGTGCCAGCAGCTTAGGTTTCGGCAGAGCCTTCACAGATACGCAGTATTTT
TRBJ2-1 many TRBV28 TRBD2 CASSPLAGNYNEQFF TGTGCCAGCAGTCCCCTAGCGGGAAACTACAATGAGCAGTTCTTC
TRBJ2-5 many TRBV6-6 TRBD1 CASSYQGQGRRETQYF TGTGCCAGCAGTTACCAAGGACAGGGACGTCGAGAGACCCAGTACTTC